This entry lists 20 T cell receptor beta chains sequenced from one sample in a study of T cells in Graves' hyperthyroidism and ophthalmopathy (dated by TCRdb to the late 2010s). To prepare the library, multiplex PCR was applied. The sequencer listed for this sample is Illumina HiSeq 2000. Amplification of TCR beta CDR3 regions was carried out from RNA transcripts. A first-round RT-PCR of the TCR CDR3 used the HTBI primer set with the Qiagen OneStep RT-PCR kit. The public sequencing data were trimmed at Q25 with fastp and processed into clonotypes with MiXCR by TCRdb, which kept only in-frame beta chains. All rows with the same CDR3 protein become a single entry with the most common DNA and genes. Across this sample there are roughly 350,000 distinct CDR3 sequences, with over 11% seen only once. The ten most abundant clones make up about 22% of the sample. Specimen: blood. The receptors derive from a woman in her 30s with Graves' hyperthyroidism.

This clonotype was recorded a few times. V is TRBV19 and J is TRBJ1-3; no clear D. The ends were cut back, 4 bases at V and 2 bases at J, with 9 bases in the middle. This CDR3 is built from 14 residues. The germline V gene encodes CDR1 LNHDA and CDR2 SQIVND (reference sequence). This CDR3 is CASSTTGPGNTIYF. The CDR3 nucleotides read TGTGCCAGTAGTACGACCGGACCTGGAAACACCATATATTTT.

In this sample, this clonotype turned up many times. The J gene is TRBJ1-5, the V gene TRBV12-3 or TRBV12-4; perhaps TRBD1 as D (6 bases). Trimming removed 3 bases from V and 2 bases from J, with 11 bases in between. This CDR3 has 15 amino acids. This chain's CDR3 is CASSFTGSGNQPQHF. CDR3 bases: TGTGCCAGCAGTTTCACAGGGAGTGGCAATCAGCCCCAGCATTTT.

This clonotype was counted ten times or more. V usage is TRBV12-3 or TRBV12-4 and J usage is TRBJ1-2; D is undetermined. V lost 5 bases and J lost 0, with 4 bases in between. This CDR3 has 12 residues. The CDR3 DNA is TGTGCCAGCAGTAAAGCTAACTATGGCTACACCTTC. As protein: CASSKANYGYTF.

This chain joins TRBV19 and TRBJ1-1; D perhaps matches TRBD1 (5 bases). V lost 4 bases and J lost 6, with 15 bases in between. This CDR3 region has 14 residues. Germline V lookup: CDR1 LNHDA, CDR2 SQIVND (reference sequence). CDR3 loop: CASSRRDGASEAFF. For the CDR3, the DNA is TGTGCCAGTAGTAGAAGGGACGGAGCTTCTGAAGCTTTCTTT.

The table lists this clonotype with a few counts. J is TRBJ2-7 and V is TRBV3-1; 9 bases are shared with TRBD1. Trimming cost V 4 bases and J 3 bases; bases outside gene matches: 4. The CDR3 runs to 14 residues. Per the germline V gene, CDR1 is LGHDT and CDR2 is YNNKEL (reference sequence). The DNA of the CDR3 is TGTGCCAGCAGCCTTCCGGGACAGGGCTACGAGCAGTACTTC. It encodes CASSLPGQGYEQYF.

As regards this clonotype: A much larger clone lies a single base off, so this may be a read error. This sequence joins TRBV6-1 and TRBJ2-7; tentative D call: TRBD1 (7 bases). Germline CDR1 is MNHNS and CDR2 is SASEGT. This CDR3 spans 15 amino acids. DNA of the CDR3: TGTGCCAGCAGCAGGACAGGCGGGAACTACTACGAGCAGTGCTTC. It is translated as CASSRTGGNYYEQCF.

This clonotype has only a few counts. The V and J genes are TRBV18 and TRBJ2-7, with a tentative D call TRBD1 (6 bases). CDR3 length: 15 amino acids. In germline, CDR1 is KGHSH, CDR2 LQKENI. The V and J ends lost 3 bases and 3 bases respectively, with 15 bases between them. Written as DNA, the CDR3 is TGTGCCAGCTCACCCCTGCGACAGGTAGACTACGAGCAGTACTTC. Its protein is CASSPLRQVDYEQYF.

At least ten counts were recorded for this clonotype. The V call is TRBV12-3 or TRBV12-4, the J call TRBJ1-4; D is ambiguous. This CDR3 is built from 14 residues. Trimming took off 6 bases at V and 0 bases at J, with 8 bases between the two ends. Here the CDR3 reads CASRGLATNEKLFF. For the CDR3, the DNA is TGTGCCAGCAGGGGGTTAGCAACTAATGAAAAACTGTTTTTT.

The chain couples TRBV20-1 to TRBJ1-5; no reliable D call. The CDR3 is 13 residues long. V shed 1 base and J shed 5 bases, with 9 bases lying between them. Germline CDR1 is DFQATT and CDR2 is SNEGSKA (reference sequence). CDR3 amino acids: CSARGRSDQPQHF. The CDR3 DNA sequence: TGCAGTGCTAGAGGACGATCCGATCAGCCCCAGCATTTT.

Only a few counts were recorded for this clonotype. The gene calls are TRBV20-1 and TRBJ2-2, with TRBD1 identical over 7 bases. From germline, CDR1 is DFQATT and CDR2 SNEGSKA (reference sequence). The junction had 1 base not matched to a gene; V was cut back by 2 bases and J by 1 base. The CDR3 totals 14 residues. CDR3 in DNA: TGCAGTGCTAGAAGACAGGGGAACACCGGGGAGCTGTTTTTT. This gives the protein CSARRQGNTGELFF.

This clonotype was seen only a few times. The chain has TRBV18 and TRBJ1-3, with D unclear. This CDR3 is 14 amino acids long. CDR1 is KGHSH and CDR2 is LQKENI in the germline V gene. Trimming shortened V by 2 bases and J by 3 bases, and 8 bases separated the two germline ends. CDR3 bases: TGTGCCAGCTCACCAAATTATGATGGAAACACCATATATTTT. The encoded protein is CASSPNYDGNTIYF.

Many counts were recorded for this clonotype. The CDR3 region has the DNA TGTGCCAGCAGCTTAGGTCTAGCGGGACTATTTAGACAGACCCAGTACTTC. It specifies CASSLGLAGLFRQTQYF. The gene calls are TRBV11-2 and TRBJ2-5; 9 nucleotides line up with TRBD2. The length of the CDR3 is 17 residues. CDR1 is SGHAT and CDR2 is FQNNGV in the germline V gene. The V segment lost 1 base and the J segment 6 bases; nucleotides outside the gene matches: 12.

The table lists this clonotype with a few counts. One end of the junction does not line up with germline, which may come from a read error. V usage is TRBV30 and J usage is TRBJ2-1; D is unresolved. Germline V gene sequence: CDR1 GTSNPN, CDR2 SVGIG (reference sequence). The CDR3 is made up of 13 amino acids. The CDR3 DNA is TGTGCCTGGGAGGTTGGCTCCTACAATGGGCAGTTCTTC. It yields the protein CAWEVGSYNGQFF.

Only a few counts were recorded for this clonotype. The CDR3 is CASSPRGQGGIYYGYTF. DNA for the CDR3: TGTGCCAGCAGCCCGAGGGGACAGGGGGGGATATATTACGGCTACACCTTC. The chain carries TRBV6-2 or TRBV6-3 and TRBJ1-2; TRBD1 matches 11 bases. Germline V lookup: CDR1 MNHEY, CDR2 SVGEGT. CDR3 size: 17 residues. V was clipped by 6 bases and J by 8 bases; unmatched bases: 17.

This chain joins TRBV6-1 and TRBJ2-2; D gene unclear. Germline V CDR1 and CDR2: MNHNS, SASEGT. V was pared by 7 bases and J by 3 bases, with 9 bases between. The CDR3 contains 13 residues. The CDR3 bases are TGTGCCAGCACCCCCCCGGACACCGGGGAGCTGTTTTTT. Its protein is CASTPPDTGELFF.

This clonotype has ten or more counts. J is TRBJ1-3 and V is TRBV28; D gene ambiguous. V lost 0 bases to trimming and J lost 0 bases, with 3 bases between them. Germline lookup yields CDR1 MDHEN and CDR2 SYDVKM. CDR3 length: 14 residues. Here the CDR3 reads CASSLWGSGNTIYF. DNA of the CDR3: TGTGCCAGCAGTTTATGGGGCTCTGGAAACACCATATATTTT.

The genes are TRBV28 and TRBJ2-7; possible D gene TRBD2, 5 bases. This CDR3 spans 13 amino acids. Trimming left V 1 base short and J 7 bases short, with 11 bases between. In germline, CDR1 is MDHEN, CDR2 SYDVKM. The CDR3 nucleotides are TGTGCCAGCAGTTTATTGAGGGTCGGGGAGCAGTACTTC. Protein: CASSLLRVGEQYF.

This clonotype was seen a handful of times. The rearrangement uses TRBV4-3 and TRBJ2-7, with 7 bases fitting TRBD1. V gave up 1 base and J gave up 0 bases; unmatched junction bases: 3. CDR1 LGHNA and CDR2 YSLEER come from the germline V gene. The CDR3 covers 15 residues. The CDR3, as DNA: TGCGCCAGCAGCCAAGCCTGGGACAGCTCCTACGAGCAGTACTTC. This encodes CASSQAWDSSYEQYF.

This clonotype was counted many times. CDR3 sequence reads: CAISRGGDGYTF. CDR3 nucleotide sequence: TGTGCCATCAGCAGGGGAGGGGACGGCTACACCTTC. V is TRBV2 and J is TRBJ1-2; TRBD1 might be the D (6 bases). Trimming cost V 10 bases and J 8 bases, with 17 bases left between them. CDR1 SNHLY and CDR2 FYNNEI come from the germline V gene. The CDR3 is made up of 12 amino acids.

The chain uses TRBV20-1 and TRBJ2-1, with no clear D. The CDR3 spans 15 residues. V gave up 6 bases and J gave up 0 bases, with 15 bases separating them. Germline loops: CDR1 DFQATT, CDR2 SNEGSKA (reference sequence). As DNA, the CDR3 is TGCAGTGCCCCACCGCTGAGTACCTCCTACAATGAGCAGTTCTTC. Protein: CSAPPLSTSYNEQFF.